This T cell receptor beta chain stems from a study of blood T cell repertoires in COVID-19. This clone was recorded only once. The table came from immunoSEQ multiplex PCR; TCRdb's copy has only in-frame clones and leaves some out. The table lists 110,000 or so clones, roughly 80% of them singletons, with 18% in the top ten. The TCR was taken from a woman aged 55-69 years with acute or convalescent COVID-19. The sample consisted of peripheral blood.

The chain's CDR3 is CASSLGGTGLLAQKLFF. The CDR3, as DNA: TGTGCCAGCAGCTTGGGCGGGACAGGGTTATTGGCGCAAAAACTGTTTTTT. This chain joins TRBV5-6 and TRBJ1-4; TRBD1 agrees at 9 bases. Per germline, CDR1 SGHDT and CDR2 YYEEEE. This CDR3 is 17 amino acids long. J lost 9 bases, V lost 0 bases, and 12 bases had no gene match.